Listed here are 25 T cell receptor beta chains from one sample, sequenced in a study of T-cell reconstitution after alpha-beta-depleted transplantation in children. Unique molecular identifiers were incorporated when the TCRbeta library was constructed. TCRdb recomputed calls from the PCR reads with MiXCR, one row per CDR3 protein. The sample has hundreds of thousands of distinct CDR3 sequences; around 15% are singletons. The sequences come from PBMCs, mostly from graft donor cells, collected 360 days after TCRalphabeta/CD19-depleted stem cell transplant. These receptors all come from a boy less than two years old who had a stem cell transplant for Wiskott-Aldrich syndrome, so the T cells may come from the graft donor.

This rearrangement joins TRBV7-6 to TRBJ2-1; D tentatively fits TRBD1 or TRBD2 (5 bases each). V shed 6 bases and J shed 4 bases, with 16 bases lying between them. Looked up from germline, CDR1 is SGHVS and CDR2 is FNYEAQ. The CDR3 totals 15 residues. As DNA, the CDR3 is TGTGCCAGCAGGGGGGTGGGGAAGGGGTACAATGAGCAGTTCTTC. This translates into CASRGVGKGYNEQFF.

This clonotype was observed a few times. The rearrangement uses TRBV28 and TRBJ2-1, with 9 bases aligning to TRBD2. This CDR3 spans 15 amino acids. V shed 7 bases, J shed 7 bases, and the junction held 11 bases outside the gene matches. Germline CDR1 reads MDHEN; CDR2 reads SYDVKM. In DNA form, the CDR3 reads TGTGCCAGCAATCTAGGGACTAGCAAGACGAATGAGCAGTTCTTC. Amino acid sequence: CASNLGTSKTNEQFF.

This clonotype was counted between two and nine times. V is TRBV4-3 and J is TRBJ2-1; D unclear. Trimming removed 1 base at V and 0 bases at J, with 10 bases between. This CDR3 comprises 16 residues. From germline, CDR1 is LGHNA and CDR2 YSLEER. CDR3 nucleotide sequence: TGCGCCAGCAGCCAAGCTTTCGGCAGCTCCTACAATGAGCAGTTCTTC. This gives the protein CASSQAFGSSYNEQFF.

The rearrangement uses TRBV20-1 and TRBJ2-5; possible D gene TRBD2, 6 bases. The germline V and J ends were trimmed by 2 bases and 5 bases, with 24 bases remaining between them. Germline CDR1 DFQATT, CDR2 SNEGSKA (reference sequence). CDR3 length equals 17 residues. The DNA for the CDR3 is TGCAGTGCTAGACCAAGGAAGGGAGGACGGCTTATGGAGACCCAGTACTTC. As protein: CSARPRKGGRLMETQYF.

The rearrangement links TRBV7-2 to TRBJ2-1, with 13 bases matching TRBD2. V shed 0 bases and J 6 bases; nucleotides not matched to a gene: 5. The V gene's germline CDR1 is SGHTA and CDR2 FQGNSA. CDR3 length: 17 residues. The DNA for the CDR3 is TGTGCCAGCAGCTTAGCACTAGCGGGAGGGCCAGGCAATGAGCAGTTCTTC. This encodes CASSLALAGGPGNEQFF. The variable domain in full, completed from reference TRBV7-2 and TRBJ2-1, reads GAGVSQSPSNKVTEKGKDVELRCDPISGHTALYWYRQSLGQGLEFLIYFQGNSAPDKSGLPSDRFSAERTGGSVSTLTIQRTQQEDSAVYLCASSLALAGGPGNEQFFGPGTRLTVL.

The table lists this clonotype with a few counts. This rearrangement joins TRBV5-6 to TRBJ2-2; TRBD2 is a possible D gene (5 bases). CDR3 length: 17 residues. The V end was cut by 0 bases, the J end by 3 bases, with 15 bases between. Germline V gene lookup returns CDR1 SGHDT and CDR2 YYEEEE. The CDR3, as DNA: TGTGCCAGCAGCTTGGACAAAGTGGGAGTAGACACCGGGGAGCTGTTTTTT. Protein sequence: CASSLDKVGVDTGELFF. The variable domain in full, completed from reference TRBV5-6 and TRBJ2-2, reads DAGVTQSPTHLIKTRGQQVTLRCSPKSGHDTVSWYQQALGQGPQFIFQYYEEEERQRGNFPDRFSGHQFPNYSSELNVNALLLGDSALYLCASSLDKVGVDTGELFFGEGSRLTVL.

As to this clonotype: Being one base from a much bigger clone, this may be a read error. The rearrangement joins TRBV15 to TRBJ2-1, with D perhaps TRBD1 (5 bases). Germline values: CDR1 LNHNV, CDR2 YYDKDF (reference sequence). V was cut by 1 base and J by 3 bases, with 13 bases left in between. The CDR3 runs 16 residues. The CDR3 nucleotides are TGTGCCACCAGCAGAGGTGGGGCTAGTATCTACAATGAGCAGTTCTTC. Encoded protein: CATSRGGASIYNEQFF.

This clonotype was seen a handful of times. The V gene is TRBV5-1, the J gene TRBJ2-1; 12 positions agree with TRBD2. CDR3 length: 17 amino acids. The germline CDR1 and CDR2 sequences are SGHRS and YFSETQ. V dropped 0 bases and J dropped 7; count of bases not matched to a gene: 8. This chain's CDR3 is CASSLAGLAGRGNEQFF. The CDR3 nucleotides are TGCGCCAGCAGCTTGGCCGGACTAGCGGGACGGGGGAATGAGCAGTTCTTC.

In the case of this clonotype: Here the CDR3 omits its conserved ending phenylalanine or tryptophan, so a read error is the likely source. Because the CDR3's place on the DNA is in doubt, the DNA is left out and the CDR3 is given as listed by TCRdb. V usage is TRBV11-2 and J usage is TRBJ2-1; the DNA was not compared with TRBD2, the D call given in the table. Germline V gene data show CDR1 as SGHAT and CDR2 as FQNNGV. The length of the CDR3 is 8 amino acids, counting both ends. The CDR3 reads CASSRTPV.

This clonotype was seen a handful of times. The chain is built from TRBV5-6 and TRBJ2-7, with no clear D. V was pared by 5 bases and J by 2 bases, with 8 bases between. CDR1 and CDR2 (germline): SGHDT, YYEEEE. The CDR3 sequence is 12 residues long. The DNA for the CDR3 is TGTGCCAGCAGTGAGCACGCCTACGAGCAGTACTTC. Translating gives CASSEHAYEQYF.

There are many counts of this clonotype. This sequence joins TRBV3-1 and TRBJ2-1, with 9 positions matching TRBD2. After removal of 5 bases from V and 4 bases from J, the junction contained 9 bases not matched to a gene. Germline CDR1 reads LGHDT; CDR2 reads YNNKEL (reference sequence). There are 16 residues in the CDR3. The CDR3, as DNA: TGTGCCAGCAGCTTCTTAGCGGGGGCCATTTACAATGAGCAGTTCTTC. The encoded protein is CASSFLAGAIYNEQFF.

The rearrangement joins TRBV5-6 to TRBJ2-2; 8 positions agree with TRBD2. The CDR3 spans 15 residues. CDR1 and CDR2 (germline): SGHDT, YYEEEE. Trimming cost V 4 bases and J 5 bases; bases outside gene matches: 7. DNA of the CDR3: TGTGCCAGCAGCGAGAGCGGGAGAGGAACCGGGGAGCTGTTTTTT. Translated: CASSESGRGTGELFF.

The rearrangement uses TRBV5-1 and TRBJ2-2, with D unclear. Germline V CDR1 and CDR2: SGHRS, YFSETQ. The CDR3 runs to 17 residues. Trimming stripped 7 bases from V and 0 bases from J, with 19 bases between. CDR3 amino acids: CASLGSVGRPNTGELFF. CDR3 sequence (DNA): TGCGCCAGCCTCGGTTCAGTCGGCAGACCGAACACCGGGGAGCTGTTTTTT.

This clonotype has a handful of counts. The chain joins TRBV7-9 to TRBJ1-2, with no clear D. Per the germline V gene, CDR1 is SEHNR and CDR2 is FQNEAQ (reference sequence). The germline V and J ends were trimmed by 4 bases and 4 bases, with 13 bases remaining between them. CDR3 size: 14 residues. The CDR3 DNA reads TGTGCCAGCAGCTCCTTGCCGAACTCCTATGGCTACACCTTC. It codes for CASSSLPNSYGYTF.

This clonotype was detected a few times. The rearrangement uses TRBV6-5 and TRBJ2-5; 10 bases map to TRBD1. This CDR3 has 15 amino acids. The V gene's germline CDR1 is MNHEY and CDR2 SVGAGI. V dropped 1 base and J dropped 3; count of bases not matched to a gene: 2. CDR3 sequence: CASSYFGQGEETQYF. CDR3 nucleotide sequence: TGTGCCAGCAGTTACTTCGGACAGGGGGAAGAGACCCAGTACTTC.

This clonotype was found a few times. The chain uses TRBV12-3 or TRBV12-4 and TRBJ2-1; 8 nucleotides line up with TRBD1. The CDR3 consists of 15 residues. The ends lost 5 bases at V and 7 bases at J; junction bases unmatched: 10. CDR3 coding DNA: TGTGCCAGCAGTCCCCGGACAGGGTGGCGGAATGAGCAGTTCTTC. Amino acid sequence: CASSPRTGWRNEQFF.

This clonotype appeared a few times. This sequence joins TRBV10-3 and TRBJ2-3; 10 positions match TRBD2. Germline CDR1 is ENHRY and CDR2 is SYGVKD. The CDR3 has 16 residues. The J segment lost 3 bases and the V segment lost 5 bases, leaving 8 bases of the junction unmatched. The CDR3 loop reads CAISPLAGEGTDTQYF. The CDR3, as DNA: TGTGCCATCAGTCCCCTAGCGGGAGAGGGGACAGATACGCAGTATTTT.

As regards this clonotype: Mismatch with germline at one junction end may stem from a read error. CDR3 nucleotide sequence: TGCAGTGCTATAAGGACTAGCGAACTATCGGTCTTC. Translation gives CSAIRTSELSVF. The chain recombines TRBV20-1 with TRBJ2-1; the match to TRBD2 covers 9 bases. Per germline, CDR1 DFQATT and CDR2 SNEGSKA (reference sequence). The CDR3 contains 12 residues.

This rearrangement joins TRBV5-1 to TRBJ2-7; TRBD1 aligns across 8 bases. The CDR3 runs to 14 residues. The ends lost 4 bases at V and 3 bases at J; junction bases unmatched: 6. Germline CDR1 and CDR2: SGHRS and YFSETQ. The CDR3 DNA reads TGCGCCAGCAGCCAGGACAGGGAGTACTACGAGCAGTACTTC. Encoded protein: CASSQDREYYEQYF.

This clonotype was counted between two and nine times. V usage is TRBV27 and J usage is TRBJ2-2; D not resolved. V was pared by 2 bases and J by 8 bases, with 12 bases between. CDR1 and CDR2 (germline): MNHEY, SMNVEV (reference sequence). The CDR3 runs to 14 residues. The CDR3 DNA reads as TGTGCCAGCAGTTTAAAAGTACCCTCAGGGGAGCTGTTTTTT. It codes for CASSLKVPSGELFF.

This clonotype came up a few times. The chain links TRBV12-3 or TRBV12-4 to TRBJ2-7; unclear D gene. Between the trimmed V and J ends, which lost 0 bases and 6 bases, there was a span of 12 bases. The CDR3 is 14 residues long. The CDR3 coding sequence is TGTGCCAGCAGTTTAGCCTACCGTCCTAGCGAGCAGTACTTC. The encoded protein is CASSLAYRPSEQYF.

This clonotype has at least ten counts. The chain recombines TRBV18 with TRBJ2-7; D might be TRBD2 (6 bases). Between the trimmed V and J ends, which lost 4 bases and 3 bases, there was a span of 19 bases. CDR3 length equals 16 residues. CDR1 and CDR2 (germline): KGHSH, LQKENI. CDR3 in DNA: TGTGCCAGCTCACAAACCGGGGGTCTCCCCCACTACGAGCAGTACTTC. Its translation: CASSQTGGLPHYEQYF.

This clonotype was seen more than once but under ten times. In DNA, the CDR3 is TGTGCCAGCAATCAGCGGAGCACAGATACGCAGTATTTT. Translation gives CASNQRSTDTQYF. The V call is TRBV2, the J call TRBJ2-3; D is perhaps TRBD2 (5 bases). The germline gives CDR1 SNHLY, CDR2 FYNNEI. The V gene lost 7 bases and the J gene lost 0 bases, with 8 bases spanning the gap. The length of the CDR3 is 13 residues.

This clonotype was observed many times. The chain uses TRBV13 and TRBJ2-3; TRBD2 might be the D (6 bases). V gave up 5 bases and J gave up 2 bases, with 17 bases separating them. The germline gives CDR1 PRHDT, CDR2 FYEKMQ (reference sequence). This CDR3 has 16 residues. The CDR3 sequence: CASSPSSGRYTDTQYF. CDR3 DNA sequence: TGTGCCAGCAGCCCCAGTAGCGGTCGGTACACAGATACGCAGTATTTT.

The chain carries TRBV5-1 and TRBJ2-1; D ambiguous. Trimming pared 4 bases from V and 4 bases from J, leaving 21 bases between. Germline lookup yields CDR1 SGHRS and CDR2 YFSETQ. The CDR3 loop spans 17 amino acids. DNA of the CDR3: TGCGCCAGCAGCCTTCCGGTTCTGTGGGTAGGATACAATGAGCAGTTCTTC. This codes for CASSLPVLWVGYNEQFF.